This is a list of T cell receptor beta chains from one sample in a study of OX40 agonist ivuxolimab in advanced cancers. Libraries were prepared by immunoSEQ multiplex PCR; TCRdb keeps only in-frame clonotypes and omits some of them. The sample shows about 120,000 clones, approximately 92% of them seen only once. This sample comprised CD4+ or CD8+ T cells sorted from blood, obtained in a trial of the OX40 agonist ivuxolimab. All receptors come from an adult with an advanced solid tumor such as melanoma, head and neck, liver or kidney cancer. Both conserved end residues are part of each CDR3. The D gene is left open where the match is weak. A clone size is listed for some rows: how often the clone was seen (once, few, many), or a class if it is expanded.

clone_size d_call j_call v_call cdr3_nt cdr3_aa
NA NA TRBJ2-3 TRBV19 TGTGCCAGTAGCCTCGATGCACAAGATACGCAGTATTTT CASSLDAQDTQYF
NA NA TRBJ1-1 TRBV5-1 TGCGCCAGCAGCTTGGGCCAGACTACCATGAACACTGAAGCTTTCTTT CASSLGQTTMNTEAFF
NA NA TRBJ1-6 TRBV28 TGTGCCAGCAGTTTATCGACAGTTTATTCACCCCTCCACTTT CASSLSTVYSPLHF
NA NA TRBJ1-1 TRBV6-1 TGTGCCAGCAGTGATATCGGGAAGAACACTGAAGCTTTCTTT CASSDIGKNTEAFF
NA TRBD1 TRBJ1-5 TRBV2 TGTGCCAGCAGACGGGGACAGGGTGGTAATCAGCCCCAGCATTTT CASRRGQGGNQPQHF
NA TRBD1 TRBJ2-5 TRBV2 TGTGCCAGCCAGCCCTGGACAGGGGAAGAGACCCAGTACTTC CASQPWTGEETQYF
NA NA TRBJ1-5 TRBV4-1 TGCGCCAGCAGCCCCCCTTTGGGAGCGGCCTATCAGCCCCAGCATTTT CASSPPLGAAYQPQHF
NA TRBD1 TRBJ2-7 TRBV6-6 TGTGCCAGCAGTAGACAGGGAAGCGCTTCCTACGAGCAGTACTTC CASSRQGSASYEQYF
NA TRBD2 TRBJ2-3 TRBV18 TGTGCCAGCTCAAGCCGACTAGCGGAAGGGGGCACAGATACGCAGTATTTT CASSSRLAEGGTDTQYF
NA NA TRBJ1-2 TRBV6-5 TGTGCCAGCAGTTTGACGAATGGCTACACCTTC CASSLTNGYTF
NA TRBD2 TRBJ2-3 TRBV6-5 TGTGCCAGCAGTTACGGGACTAGGGTCCAGGATACGCAGTATTTT CASSYGTRVQDTQYF
once NA TRBJ2-5 TRBV18 TGTGCCAGCTCACCACCCGGCAGGGGCGGGGAGACCCAGTACTTC CASSPPGRGGETQYF
NA NA TRBJ1-1 TRBV7-3 TGTGCCAGCAGGCCTCCTGGCCGCCCACTGGCTGAAGCTTTCTTT CASRPPGRPLAEAFF
NA NA TRBJ2-7 TRBV7-3 TGTGCCAGCAGTGTAGGGGCGACTGGGGAGCAGTACTTC CASSVGATGEQYF
NA TRBD1 TRBJ2-5 TRBV4-1 TGCGCCAGCAGCCGAACGCTGAACCAGGGGGCCGAGCAGGAGACCCAGTACTTC CASSRTLNQGAEQETQYF
NA NA TRBJ1-1 TRBV7-8 TGTGCCAGCAGCATACGGACAGACGCTGAAGCTTTCTTT CASSIRTDAEAFF
once NA TRBJ2-3 TRBV19 TGTGCCAGTACCACCTCCAGGGGTACGCAGTATTTT CASTTSRGTQYF
NA TRBD2 TRBJ2-5 TRBV7-2 TGTGCCAGCAGCTCCACCGGGACTAAAGTACAGACCCAGTACTTC CASSSTGTKVQTQYF
NA NA TRBJ1-2 TRBV5-1 TGCGCCAGCAGCGTTGACGGTAACTATGGCTACACCTTC CASSVDGNYGYTF
few NA TRBJ1-6 TRBV18 TGTGCCAGCTCACCACAGGGGTCGTATAATTCACCCCTCCACTTT CASSPQGSYNSPLHF
NA NA TRBJ2-1 TRBV10-1 TGCGCCAGCAGTGAGTCCCCGGGGGTCCCTGAGCAGTTCTTC CASSESPGVPEQFF
NA NA TRBJ1-6 TRBV23-1 TGCGCCAGCAGTCATAATTCACCCCTCCACTTT CASSHNSPLHF
NA NA TRBJ2-7 TRBV7-9 TGTGCCAGCAGCTTAACTGGGACAAGCGAGCAGTACTTC CASSLTGTSEQYF
NA TRBD1 TRBJ1-6 TRBV5-4 TGTGCCAGCAGCTTAGAGGACAGGGCACATTCACCCCTCCACTTT CASSLEDRAHSPLHF
NA TRBD1 TRBJ1-2 TRBV5-4 TGTGCCAGCAGCCGAAACAGGGGGCTCGGAATTGGCTACACCTTC CASSRNRGLGIGYTF
few NA TRBJ2-1 TRBV2 TGTGCCAGCAGTGCTTACAATGAGCAGTTCTTC CASSAYNEQFF
NA TRBD2 TRBJ2-3 TRBV6-5 TGTGCCAGCAGTTCTGCGGGACTAGCGGGTACAGATACGCAGTATTTT CASSSAGLAGTDTQYF
NA NA TRBJ1-4 TRBV19 TGTGCCAGTACCGAGACAGCGACCAATGAAAAACTGTTTTTT CASTETATNEKLFF
NA TRBD2 TRBJ2-5 TRBV18 TGTGCCAGCTCACGATCGGCGGGAGCCCAAGAGACCCAGTACTTC CASSRSAGAQETQYF
NA TRBD2 TRBJ2-5 TRBV7-8 TGTGCCAGCAGCCTGGGACTAGGAAACCTAAAAGAGACCCAGTACTTC CASSLGLGNLKETQYF
NA NA TRBJ1-1 TRBV7-2 TGTGCCAGCAGCTTAGGAAGGGGAAGTGGGAACACTGAAGCTTTCTTT CASSLGRGSGNTEAFF
NA NA TRBJ1-3 TRBV10-2 TGCGCCAGCAGTGAGTCCTTTTCCTCAGGGATTTCTGGAAACACCATATATTTT CASSESFSSGISGNTIYF
NA TRBD1 TRBJ2-1 TRBV19 TGTGCCAGTACCGGGACAGGGCTTTACAATGAGCAGTTCTTC CASTGTGLYNEQFF
once NA TRBJ2-1 TRBV5-1 TGCGCCAGCAGCTTGGGGCTAGCGGCTGAGGGGGTGGATGAGCAGTTCTTC CASSLGLAAEGVDEQFF
NA TRBD2 TRBJ2-5 TRBV27 TGTGCCAGCAGTCAACGACTAGCGGGAGGGAGCCGGGAGACCCAGTACTTC CASSQRLAGGSRETQYF
once NA TRBJ2-1 TRBV9 TGTGCCAGCAGCGTAGGAGGTACAGTTTCTCATGAGCAGTTCTTC CASSVGGTVSHEQFF
NA TRBD1 TRBJ1-1 TRBV28 TGTGCCAGCACCCTTGACAGGGGGAACACTGAAGCTTTCTTT CASTLDRGNTEAFF
NA NA TRBJ2-3 TRBV7-9 TGTGCCAGCAGCCCGACCTCGGGTACGCAGTATTTT CASSPTSGTQYF
NA NA TRBJ1-2 TRBV19 TGTGCCAGTAGTATCCGGGCAGCTAACTATGGCTACACCTTC CASSIRAANYGYTF
NA NA TRBJ1-6 TRBV2 TGTGCCAGCACCCAAACAGAACCTAATAATTCACCCCTCCACTTT CASTQTEPNNSPLHF
NA NA TRBJ2-3 TRBV7-9 TGTGCCAGCAGCTATCTAGGGGGGAGCACAGATACGCAGTATTTT CASSYLGGSTDTQYF
few NA TRBJ1-2 TRBV7-2 TGTGCCAGCAGCTTAACTACCAACTATGGCTACACCTTC CASSLTTNYGYTF
NA TRBD2 TRBJ2-1 TRBV15 TGTGCCACCAGCAGTTTTCGGACTAGCGGAAACAATGAGCAGTTCTTC CATSSFRTSGNNEQFF
NA TRBD2 TRBJ2-7 TRBV11-3 TGTGCCAGCAGCTCCGGAGGAGGGGCGGGGGGCGATGAGCAGTACTTC CASSSGGGAGGDEQYF
NA NA TRBJ1-1 TRBV12-5 TGTGCTAGCCATGGGGGGGTGATGAACACTGAAGCTTTCTTT CASHGGVMNTEAFF
NA NA TRBJ2-1 TRBV30 TGTGCCTGGAGTGGCGGCAGCCAAAATGAGCAGTTCTTC CAWSGGSQNEQFF
NA NA TRBJ1-1 TRBV18 TGTGCCAGCTCGCCAGGGTTGAACACTGAAGCTTTCTTT CASSPGLNTEAFF
NA NA TRBJ2-7 TRBV18 TGTGCCAGCTCACCGCAGGACAGTGTCGTTGGGCAGTACTTC CASSPQDSVVGQYF